The TCR beta chain under discussion was sequenced for a study of blood T cells in healthy people across ages. For the second PCR, which ran for about 6 to 11 cycles, a sample-barcoded 5' primer and a J-beta primer mix were used. Each cDNA was tagged by a template-switch adaptor containing 12 random nucleotides. MiXCR was run by TCRdb on the 5' RACE reads, yielding one entry per CDR3 protein. Here the sample spans hundreds of thousands of distinct CDR3 sequences, less than 45% being singletons. The CDR3 runs 11 residues. Germline V gene sequence: CDR1 DFQATT, CDR2 SNEGSKA (reference sequence). This clonotype was obtained from a man older than 75 in good health. This chain uses TRBV20-1 with TRBJ2-1; D possibly uses TRBD1 or TRBD2 (5 bases each). The sequencing sample was made of blood. CDR3: CSADRGCEQFF. The CDR3 DNA is TGCAGCGCTGATCGGGGCTGTGAGCAGTTCTTC.